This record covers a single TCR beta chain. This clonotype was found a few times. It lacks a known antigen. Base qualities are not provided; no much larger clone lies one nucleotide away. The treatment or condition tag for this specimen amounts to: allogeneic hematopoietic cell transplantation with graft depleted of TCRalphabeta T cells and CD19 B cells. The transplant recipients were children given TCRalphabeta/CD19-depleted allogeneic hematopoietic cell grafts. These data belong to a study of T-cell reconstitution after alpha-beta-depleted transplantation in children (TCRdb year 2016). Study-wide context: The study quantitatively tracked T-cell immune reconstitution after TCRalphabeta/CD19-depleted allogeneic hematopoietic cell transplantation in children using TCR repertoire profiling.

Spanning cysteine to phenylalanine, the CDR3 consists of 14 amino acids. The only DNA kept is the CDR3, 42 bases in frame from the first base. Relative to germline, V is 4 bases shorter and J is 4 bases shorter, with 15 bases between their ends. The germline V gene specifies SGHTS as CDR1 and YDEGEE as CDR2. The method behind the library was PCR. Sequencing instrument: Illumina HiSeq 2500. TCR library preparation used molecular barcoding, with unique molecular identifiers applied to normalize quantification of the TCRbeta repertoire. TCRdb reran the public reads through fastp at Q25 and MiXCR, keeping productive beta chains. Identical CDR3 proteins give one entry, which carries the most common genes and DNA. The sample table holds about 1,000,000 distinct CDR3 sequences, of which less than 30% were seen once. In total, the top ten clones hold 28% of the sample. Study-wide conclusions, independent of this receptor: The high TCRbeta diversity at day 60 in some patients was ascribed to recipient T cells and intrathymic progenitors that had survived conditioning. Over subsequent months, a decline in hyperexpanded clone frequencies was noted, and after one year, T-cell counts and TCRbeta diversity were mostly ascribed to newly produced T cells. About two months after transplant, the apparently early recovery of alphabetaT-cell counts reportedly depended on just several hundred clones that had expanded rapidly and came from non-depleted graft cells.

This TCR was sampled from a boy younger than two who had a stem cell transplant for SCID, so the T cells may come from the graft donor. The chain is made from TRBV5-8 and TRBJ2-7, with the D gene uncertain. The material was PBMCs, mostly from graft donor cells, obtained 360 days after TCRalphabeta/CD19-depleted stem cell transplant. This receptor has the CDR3 CASSPGPHHYEQYF. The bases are TGTGCCAGCAGCCCTGGCCCCCATCATTACGAGCAGTACTTC.